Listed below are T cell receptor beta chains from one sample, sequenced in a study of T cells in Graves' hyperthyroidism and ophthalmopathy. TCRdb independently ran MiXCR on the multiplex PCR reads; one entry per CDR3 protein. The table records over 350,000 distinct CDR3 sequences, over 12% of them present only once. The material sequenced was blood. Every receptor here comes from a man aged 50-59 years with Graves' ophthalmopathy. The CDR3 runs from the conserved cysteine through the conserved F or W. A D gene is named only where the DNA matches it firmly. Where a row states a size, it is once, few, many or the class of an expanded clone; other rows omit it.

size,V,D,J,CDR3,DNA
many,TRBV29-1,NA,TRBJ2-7,CSVEPAGSREQYF,TGCAGCGTTGAACCAGCGGGCTCGCGCGAGCAGTACTTC
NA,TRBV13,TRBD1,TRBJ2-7,CASSDRGTSYEQYF,TGTGCCAGCAGCGACAGGGGGACATCCTACGAGCAGTACTTC
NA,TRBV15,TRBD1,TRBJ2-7,CATSPPLTGIGYEQYF,TGTGCCACCAGCCCCCCCCTGACAGGGATTGGGTACGAGCAGTACTTC
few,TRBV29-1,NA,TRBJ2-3,CSVEIESRLMDTQYF,TGCAGCGTTGAAATAGAATCTAGGTTAATGGATACGCAGTATTTT
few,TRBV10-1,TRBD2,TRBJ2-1,CASGDSAGGPMGEQFF,TGCGCCAGCGGGGACTCGGCGGGAGGGCCGATGGGTGAGCAGTTCTTC
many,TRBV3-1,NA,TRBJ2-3,CASSQDWSQYF,TGTGCCAGCAGCCAAGACTGGTCGCAGTATTTT
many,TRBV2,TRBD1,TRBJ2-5,CASRRTGIQETQYF,TGTGCCAGCAGGCGGACAGGGATCCAAGAGACCCAGTACTTC
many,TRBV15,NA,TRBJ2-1,CATSRDRLTNEQFF,TGTGCCACCAGCAGAGATCGTCTTACCAATGAGCAGTTCTTC
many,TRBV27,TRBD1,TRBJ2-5,CASSPTRFRGLETQYF,TGTGCCAGCAGTCCAACGCGGTTCAGGGGGTTGGAGACCCAGTACTTC
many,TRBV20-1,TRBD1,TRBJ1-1,CSARHRGTSEAFF,TGCAGTGCTAGGCACAGGGGGACTTCTGAAGCTTTCTTT
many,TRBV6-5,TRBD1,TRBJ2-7,CASSYTAGGREQYF,TGTGCCAGCAGTTACACGGCAGGGGGCCGCGAGCAGTACTTC
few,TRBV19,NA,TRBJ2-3,CASSIVLGAAPDTQYF,TGTGCCAGTAGTATAGTATTAGGGGCCGCTCCAGATACGCAGTATTTT
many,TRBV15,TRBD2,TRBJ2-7,CATSRDLAASKEQYF,TGTGCCACCAGCAGAGATCTAGCGGCGAGCAAGGAGCAGTACTTC
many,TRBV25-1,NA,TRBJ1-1,CASSATGNTEAFF,TGTGCCAGCAGTGCAACAGGTAACACTGAAGCTTTCTTT
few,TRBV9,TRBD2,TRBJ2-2,CASSVGSSGRNTGELFF,TGTGCCAGCAGCGTGGGATCTAGCGGGAGAAACACCGGGGAGCTGTTTTTT
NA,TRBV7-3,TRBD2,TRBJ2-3,CASSLTGTSGTDTQYF,TGTGCCAGCAGCTTAACGGGGACTAGCGGCACAGATACGCAGTATTTT
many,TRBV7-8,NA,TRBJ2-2,CASSLGGRGLDGELFF,TGTGCCAGCAGCTTAGGCGGCAGGGGTCTTGACGGGGAGCTGTTTTTT
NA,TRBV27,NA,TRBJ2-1,CASSLWGDSYNEQFF,TGTGCCAGCAGTTTATGGGGGGACTCCTACAATGAGCAGTTCTTC
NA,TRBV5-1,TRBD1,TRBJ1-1,CASRRQGATEAFF,TGCGCCAGCCGACGACAGGGGGCCACTGAAGCCTTCTTT
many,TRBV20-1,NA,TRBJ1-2,CSAKASHEAYGYTF,TGCAGTGCCAAAGCGTCCCACGAGGCCTATGGCTACACCTTC
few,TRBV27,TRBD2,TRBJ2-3,CASSSASGELKQLWTQYF,TGTGCCAGCAGTTCGGCTAGCGGGGAACTCAAGCAGCTGTGGACGCAGTATTTT
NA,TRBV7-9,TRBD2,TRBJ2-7,CASSPRRWREGVNPSYEQYF,TGTGCCAGCAGCCCCCGAAGGTGGCGGGAGGGCGTAAATCCCTCCTACGAGCAGTACTTC
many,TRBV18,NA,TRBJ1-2,CASSPDNNYGYTF,TGTGCCAGCTCACCGGACAATAACTATGGCTACACCTTC
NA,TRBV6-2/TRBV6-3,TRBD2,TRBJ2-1,CASGPHPPGAGGSDNEQFF,TGTGCCTCCGGCCCTCACCCACCGGGAGCGGGAGGGTCGGACAATGAGCAGTTCTTC
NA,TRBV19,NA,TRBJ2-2,CASSIAVQETGELFF,TGTGCCAGTAGTATAGCAGTTCAGGAAACCGGGGAGCTGTTTTTT
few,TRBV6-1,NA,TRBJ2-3,CASSEVYPADTQYF,TGTGCCAGCAGTGAAGTGTATCCCGCAGATACGCAGTATTTT
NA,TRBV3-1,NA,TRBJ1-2,CASSLARSGGYTF,TGTGCCAGCAGCCTTGCGCGGTCCGGGGGCTACACCTTC
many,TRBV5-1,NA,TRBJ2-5,CASSVSGAETQYF,TGCGCCAGCAGCGTTTCAGGGGCAGAGACCCAGTACTTC